This record looks at one TCR beta chain sequence and its context. This entry comes from a study of blood T cell repertoires in COVID-19. Libraries were prepared by immunoSEQ multiplex PCR; TCRdb keeps only in-frame clonotypes and omits some of them. This sample has approximately 90,000 clones; around four fifths occur once, and the top ten carry almost 3.5%. Sequenced material: peripheral blood. This sequence originates from a man aged 50 to 59 with acute or convalescent COVID-19.

The CDR3 DNA is TGTGCCAGCAGCCCCCGGGGCGTCCGGGGGTTACAAGAGACCCAGTACTTC. Its protein product is CASSPRGVRGLQETQYF. The rearrangement uses TRBV5-4 and TRBJ2-5; D might be TRBD2 (6 bases). The V gene's germline CDR1 is SGHNT and CDR2 YYREEE (reference sequence). V was shortened by 4 bases and J by 2 bases, with 21 bases between the two germline ends. The CDR3 has 17 amino acids.